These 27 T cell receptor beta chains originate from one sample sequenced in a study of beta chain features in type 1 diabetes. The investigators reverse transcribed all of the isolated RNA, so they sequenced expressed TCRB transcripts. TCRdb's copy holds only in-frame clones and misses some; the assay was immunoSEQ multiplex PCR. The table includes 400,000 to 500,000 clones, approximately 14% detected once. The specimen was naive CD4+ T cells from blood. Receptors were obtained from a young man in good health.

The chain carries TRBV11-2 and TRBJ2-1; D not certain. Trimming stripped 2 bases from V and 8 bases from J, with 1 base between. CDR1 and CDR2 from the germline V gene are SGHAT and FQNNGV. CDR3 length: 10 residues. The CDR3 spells CASSLYEQFF. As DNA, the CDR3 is TGTGCCAGCAGCTTATATGAGCAGTTCTTC.

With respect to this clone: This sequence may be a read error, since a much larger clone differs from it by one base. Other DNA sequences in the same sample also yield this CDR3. The CDR3: CASSLQETQYF. Written as DNA, the CDR3 is TGTGCCAGCAGCTTGCAGGAGACCCAGTACTTC. The chain joins TRBV5-4 to TRBJ2-5; the D is unclear. CDR3 size: 11 residues. Trimming cost V 1 base and J 5 bases, with 3 bases left between them. Per the germline V gene, CDR1 is SGHNT and CDR2 is YYREEE (reference sequence).

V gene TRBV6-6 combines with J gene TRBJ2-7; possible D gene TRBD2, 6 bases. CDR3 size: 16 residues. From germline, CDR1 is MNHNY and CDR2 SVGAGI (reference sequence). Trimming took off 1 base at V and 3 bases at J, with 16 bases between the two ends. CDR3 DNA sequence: TGTGCCAGCAGTTACTTCCCCGGGACTTCTTACTACGAGCAGTACTTC. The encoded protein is CASSYFPGTSYYEQYF.

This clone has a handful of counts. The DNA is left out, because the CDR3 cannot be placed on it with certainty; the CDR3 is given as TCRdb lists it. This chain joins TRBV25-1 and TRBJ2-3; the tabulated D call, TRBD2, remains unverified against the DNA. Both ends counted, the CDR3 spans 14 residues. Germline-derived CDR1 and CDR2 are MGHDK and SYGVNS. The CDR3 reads CASSFGFFGDTQYF.

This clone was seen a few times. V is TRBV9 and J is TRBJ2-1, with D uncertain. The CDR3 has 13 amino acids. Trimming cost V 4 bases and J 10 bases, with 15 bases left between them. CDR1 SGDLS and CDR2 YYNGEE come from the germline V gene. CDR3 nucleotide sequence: TGTGCCAGCAGCCCCCCCCTGGCGCCGGAGCAGTTCTTC. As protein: CASSPPLAPEQFF.

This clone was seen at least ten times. CDR3 nucleotides: TGTGCCACTGAGTTCCCAGATACGCAGTATTTT. This encodes CATEFPDTQYF. J is TRBJ2-3 and V is TRBV7-9; the D is unclear. CDR1 and CDR2 (germline): SEHNR, FQNEAQ (reference sequence). The CDR3 consists of 11 residues. The V gene lost 10 bases and the J gene lost 4 bases, with 9 bases spanning the gap.

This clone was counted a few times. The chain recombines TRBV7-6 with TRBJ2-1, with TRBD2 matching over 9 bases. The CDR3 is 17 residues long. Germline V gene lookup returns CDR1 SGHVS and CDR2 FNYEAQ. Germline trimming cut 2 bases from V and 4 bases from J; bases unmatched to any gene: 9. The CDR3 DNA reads TGTGCCAGCAGCTTATTCTCCACTAGCGGGCTTTACAATGAGCAGTTCTTC. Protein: CASSLFSTSGLYNEQFF.

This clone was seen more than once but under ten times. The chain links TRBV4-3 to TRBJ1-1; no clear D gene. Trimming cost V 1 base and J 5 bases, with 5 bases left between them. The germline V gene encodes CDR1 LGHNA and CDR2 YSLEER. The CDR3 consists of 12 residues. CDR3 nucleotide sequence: TGCGCCAGCAGCCAAGGGCTGACTGAAGCTTTCTTT. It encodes CASSQGLTEAFF.

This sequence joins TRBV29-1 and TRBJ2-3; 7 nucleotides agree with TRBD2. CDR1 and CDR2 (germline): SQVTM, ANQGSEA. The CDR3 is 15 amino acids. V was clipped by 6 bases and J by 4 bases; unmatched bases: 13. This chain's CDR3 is CSVETGLGVADTQYF. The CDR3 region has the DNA TGCAGCGTCGAAACCGGACTAGGAGTAGCAGATACGCAGTATTTT.

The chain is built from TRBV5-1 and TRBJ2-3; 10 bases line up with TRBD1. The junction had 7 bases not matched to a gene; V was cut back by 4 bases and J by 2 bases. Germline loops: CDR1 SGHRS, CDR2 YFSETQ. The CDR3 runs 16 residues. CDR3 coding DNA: TGCGCCAGCAGCCGGGACAGGGGAACGTCCACAGATACGCAGTATTTT. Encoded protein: CASSRDRGTSTDTQYF.

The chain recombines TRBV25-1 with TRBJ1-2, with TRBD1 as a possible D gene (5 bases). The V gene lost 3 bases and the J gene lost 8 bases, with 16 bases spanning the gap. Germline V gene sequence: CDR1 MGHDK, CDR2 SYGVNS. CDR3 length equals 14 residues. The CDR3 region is CASSDPTAPRGYTF. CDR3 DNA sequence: TGTGCCAGCAGTGACCCGACAGCCCCGAGAGGCTACACCTTC.

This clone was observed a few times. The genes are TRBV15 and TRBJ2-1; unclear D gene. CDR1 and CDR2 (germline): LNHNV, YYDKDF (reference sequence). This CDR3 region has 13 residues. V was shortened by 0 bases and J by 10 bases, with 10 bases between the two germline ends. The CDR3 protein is CATSRDQQREQFF. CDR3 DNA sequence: TGTGCCACCAGCAGAGACCAACAGCGCGAGCAGTTCTTC. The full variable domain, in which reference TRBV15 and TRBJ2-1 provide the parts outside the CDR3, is DAMVIQNPRYQVTQFGKPVTLSCSQTLNHNVMYWYQQKSSQAPKLLFHYYDKDFNNEADTPDNFQSRRPNTSFCFLDIRSPGLGDTAMYLCATSRDQQREQFFGPGTRLTVL.

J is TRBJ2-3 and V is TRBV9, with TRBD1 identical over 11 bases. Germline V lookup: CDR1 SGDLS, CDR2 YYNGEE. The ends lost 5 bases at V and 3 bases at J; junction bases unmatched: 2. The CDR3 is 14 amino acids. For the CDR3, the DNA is TGTGCCAGCAGACGGGACAGGGGGACAGATACGCAGTATTTT. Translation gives CASRRDRGTDTQYF.

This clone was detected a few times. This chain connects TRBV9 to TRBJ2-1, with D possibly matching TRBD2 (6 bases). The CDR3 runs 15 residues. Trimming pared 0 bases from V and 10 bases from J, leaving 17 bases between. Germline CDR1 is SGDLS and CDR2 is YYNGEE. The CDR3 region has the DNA TGTGCCAGCAGCGTAGGACCTAGCGCTAGGGTAGAGCAGTTCTTC. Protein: CASSVGPSARVEQFF. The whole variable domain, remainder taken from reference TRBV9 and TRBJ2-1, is DSGVTQTPKHLITATGQRVTLRCSPRSGDLSVYWYQQSLDQGLQFLIQYYNGEERAKGNILERFSAQQFPDLHSELNLSSLELGDSALYFCASSVGPSARVEQFFGPGTRLTVL.

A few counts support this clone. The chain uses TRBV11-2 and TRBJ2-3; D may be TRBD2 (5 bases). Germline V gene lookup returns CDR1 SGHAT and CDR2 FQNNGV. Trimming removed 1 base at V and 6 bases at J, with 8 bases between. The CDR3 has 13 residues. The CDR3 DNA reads TGTGCCAGCAGCTTAGGTAGAGGGGATACGCAGTATTTT. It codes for CASSLGRGDTQYF.

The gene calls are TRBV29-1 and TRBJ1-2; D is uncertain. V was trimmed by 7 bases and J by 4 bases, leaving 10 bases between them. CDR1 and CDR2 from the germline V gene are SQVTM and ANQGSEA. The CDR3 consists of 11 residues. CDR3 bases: TGCAGCGCTTCCGGGCTCTATGGCTACACCTTC. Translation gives CSASGLYGYTF.

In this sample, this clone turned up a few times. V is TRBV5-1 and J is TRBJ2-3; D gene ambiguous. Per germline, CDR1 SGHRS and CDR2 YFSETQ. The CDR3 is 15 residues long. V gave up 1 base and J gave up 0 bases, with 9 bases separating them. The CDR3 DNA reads TGCGCCAGCAGCTTGCGTCCATCTAGCACAGATACGCAGTATTTT. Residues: CASSLRPSSTDTQYF.

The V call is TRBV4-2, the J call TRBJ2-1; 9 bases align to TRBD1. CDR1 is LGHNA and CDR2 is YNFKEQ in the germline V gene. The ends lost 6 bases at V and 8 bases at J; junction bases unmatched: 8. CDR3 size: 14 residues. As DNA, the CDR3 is TGTGCCAGCAGTCTCGGGGACAGGGAGTATGAGCAGTTCTTC. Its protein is CASSLGDREYEQFF.

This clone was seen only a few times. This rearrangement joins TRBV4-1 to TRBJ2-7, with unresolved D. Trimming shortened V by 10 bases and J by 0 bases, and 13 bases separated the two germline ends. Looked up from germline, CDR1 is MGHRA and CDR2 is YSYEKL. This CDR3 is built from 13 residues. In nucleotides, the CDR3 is TGCGCCACCCCTCGAAAGTCCTCCTACGAGCAGTACTTC. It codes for CATPRKSSYEQYF.

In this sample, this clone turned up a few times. CDR3 DNA: TGTGCCAGCTCTCGACAGGGGGCGCGTGATACGCAGTATTTT. This translates into CASSRQGARDTQYF. J is TRBJ2-3 and V is TRBV18, with 10 bases that match TRBD1. CDR1 and CDR2 from the germline V gene are KGHSH and LQKENI. V lost 6 bases, J lost 6 bases, and 6 bases stayed unmatched. CDR3 length equals 14 residues.

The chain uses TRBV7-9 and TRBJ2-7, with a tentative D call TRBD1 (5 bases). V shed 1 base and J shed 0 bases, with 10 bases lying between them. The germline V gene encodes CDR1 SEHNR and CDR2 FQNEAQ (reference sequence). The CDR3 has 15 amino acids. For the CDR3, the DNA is TGTGCCAGCAGCTTAGTTCCAGGGTACTCCTACGAGCAGTACTTC. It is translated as CASSLVPGYSYEQYF.

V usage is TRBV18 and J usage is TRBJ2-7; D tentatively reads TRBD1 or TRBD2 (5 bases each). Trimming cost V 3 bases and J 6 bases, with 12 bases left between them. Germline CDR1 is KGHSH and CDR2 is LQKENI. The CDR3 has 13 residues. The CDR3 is CASSPQGRGEQYV. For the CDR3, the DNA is TGTGCCAGCTCACCGCAGGGACGCGGCGAGCAGTACGTC.

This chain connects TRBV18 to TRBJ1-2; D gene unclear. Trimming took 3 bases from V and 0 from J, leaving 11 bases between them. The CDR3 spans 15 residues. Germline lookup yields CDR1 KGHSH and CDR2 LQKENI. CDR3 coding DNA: TGTGCCAGCTCACCTGAACGAGACACTAACTATGGCTACACCTTC. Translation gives CASSPERDTNYGYTF.

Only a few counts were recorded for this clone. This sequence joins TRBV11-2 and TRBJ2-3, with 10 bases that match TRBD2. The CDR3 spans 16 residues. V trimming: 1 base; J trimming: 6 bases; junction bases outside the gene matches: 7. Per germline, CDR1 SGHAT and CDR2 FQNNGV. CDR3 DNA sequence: TGTGCCAGCAGCTTAGTCACGCTAGCGGGGGCCGATACGCAGTATTTT. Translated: CASSLVTLAGADTQYF. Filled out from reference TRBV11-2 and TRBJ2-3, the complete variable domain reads EAGVAQSPRYKIIEKRQSVAFWCNPISGHATLYWYQQILGQGPKLLIQFQNNGVVDDSQLPKDRFSAERLKGVDSTLKIQPAKLEDSAVYLCASSLVTLAGADTQYFGPGTRLTVL.

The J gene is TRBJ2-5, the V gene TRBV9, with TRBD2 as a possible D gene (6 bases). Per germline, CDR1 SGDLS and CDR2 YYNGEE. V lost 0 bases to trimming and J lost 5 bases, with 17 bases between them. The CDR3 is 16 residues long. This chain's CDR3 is CASSVAGDHVSETQYF. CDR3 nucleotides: TGTGCCAGCAGCGTAGCGGGGGATCATGTTTCGGAGACCCAGTACTTC.

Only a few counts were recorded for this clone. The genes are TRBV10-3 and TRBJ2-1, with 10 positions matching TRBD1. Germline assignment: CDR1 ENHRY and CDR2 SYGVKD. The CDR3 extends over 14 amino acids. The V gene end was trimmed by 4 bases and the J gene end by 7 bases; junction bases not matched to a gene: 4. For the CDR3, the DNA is TGTGCCATCAGTGGGACAGGGGGAAGAAATGAGCAGTTCTTC. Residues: CAISGTGGRNEQFF.

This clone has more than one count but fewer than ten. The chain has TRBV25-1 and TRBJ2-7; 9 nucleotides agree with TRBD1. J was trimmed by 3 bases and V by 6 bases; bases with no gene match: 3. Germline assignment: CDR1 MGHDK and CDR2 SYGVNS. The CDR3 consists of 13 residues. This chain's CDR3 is CASRGQGRYEQYF. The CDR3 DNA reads TGTGCCAGCAGGGGACAGGGACGCTACGAGCAGTACTTC.